The TCR beta chain described here comes from a study of technical replicates of blood from a few donors. The method was immunoSEQ multiplex PCR; TCRdb's version includes in-frame clones alone and lacks a portion of them. The data show tens of thousands of clones, with roughly 92% seen just once and roughly 4% held by the top ten. This TCR was sampled from a human donor in good health. Some clones in this sample may be carry-over from other donors' samples. What was sequenced was PBMCs.

Written as DNA, the CDR3 is TGTGCCAGCACCACACGGGGGTCTTACGAGCAGTACTTC. This codes for CASTTRGSYEQYF. The V and J genes are TRBV27 and TRBJ2-7; tentatively, D is TRBD2 (6 bases). Germline V gene lookup returns CDR1 MNHEY and CDR2 SMNVEV (reference sequence). Trimming shortened V by 7 bases and J by 4 bases, and 14 bases separated the two germline ends. The CDR3 runs to 13 residues.